This TCR beta chain was retrieved from a study of T cells expressing NK-cell markers. Study-wide context: With respect to HCMV, seven of the eight sequenced donors were seropositive, and one was seronegative.

TCRdb reworked the 5' RACE reads into one entry per CDR3 protein, no DNA. The table for this sample gives some 340,000 distinct CDR3 sequences. CDR3 size: 16 residues. Study-level findings and limits: Six or seven donors carried dominant NKG2C+ clonotypes that made up roughly 1.0-7.5% of their CD8+ T cells. Similarly, these clonotypes led the CD3+CD56-NKG2C+ fraction as well in four donors.

A word on this clonotype: Its target is not known.

The clonotype was recovered from a man aged 18 to 69 in good health. Input material: blood T cells: a sorted CD56 or NKG2C T cell subset, CD4+ or CD8+ T cells, or bulk PBMC T cells (not recorded which). The chain links TRBV12-3 or TRBV12-4 to TRBJ2-3; TCRdb calls TRBD1, which cannot be checked without DNA. This CDR3 is CASSDPHGGSTDTQYF.